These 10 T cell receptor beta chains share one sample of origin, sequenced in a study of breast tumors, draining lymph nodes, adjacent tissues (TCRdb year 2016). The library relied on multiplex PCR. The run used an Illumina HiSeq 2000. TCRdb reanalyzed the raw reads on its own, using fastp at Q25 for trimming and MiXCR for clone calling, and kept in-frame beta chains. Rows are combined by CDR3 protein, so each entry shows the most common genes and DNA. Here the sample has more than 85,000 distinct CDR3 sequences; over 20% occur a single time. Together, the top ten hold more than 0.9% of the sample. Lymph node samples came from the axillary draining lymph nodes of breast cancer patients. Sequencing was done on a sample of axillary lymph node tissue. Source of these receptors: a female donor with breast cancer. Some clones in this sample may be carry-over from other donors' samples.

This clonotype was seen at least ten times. For the CDR3, the DNA is TGTGCCTGGGGGACTAGCATGGGGACCCAGTACTTC. The encoded protein is CAWGTSMGTQYF. This chain joins TRBV30 and TRBJ2-5; 9 nucleotides agree with TRBD2. Germline assignment: CDR1 GTSNPN and CDR2 SVGIG (reference sequence). V lost 5 bases to trimming and J lost 7 bases; unmatched junction nucleotides: 5. The CDR3 is 12 amino acids.

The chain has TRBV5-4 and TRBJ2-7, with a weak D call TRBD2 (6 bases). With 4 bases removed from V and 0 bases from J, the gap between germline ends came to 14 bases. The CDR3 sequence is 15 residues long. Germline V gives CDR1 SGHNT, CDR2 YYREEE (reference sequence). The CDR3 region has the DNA TGTGCCAGCAGCCCTTACGGGGGAAACTCCTACGAGCAGTACTTC. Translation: CASSPYGGNSYEQYF.

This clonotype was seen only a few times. CDR3: CASSFGGDQPQHF. The CDR3 DNA sequence: TGTGCCAGCAGTTTTGGGGGCGATCAGCCCCAGCATTTT. V is TRBV5-8 and J is TRBJ1-5, with D possibly TRBD1 on 6 matching bases. Germline loops: CDR1 SGHTS, CDR2 YDEGEE. This CDR3 is 13 amino acids long. The V and J ends lost 5 bases and 5 bases respectively, with 11 bases between them.

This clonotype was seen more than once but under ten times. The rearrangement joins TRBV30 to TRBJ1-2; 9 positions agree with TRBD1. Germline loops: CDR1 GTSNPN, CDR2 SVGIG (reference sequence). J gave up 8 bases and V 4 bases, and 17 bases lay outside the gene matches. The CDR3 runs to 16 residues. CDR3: CAWNYYPGQGSVGYTF. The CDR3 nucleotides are TGTGCCTGGAACTACTACCCGGGACAGGGTTCGGTAGGCTACACCTTC.

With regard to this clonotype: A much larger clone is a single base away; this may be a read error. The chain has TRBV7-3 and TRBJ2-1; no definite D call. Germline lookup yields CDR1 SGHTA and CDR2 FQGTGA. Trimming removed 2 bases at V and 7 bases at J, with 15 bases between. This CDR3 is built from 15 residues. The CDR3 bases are TGTGCCAGCAGCTTAGCTAGTAGTCTGGGGAATGAGCAGTTCTTC. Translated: CASSLASSLGNEQFF.

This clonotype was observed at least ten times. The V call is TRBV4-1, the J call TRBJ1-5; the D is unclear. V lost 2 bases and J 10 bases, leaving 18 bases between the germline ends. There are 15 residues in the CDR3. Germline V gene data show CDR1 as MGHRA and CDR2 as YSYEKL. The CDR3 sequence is CASSQFQAAAPPQHF. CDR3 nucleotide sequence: TGCGCCAGCAGCCAATTTCAGGCCGCAGCTCCCCCCCAGCATTTT.

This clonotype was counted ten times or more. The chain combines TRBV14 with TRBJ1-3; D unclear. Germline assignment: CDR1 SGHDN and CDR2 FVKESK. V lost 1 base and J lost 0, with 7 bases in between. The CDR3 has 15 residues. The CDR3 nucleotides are TGTGCCAGCAGCCAAGTTTTCTCCTCTGGAAACACCATATATTTT. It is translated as CASSQVFSSGNTIYF.

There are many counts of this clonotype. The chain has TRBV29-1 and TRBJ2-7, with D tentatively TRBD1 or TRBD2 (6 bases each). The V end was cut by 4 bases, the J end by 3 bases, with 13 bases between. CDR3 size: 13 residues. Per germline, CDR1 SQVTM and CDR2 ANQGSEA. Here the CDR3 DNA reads TGCAGCGTTGTTGGGGGGCTTTTCTACGAGCAGTACTTC. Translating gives CSVVGGLFYEQYF.

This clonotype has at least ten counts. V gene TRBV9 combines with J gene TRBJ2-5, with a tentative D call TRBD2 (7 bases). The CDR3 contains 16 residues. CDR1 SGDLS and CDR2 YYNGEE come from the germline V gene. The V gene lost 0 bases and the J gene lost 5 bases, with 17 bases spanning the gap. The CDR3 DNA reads TGTGCCAGCAGCGTAGGGGGAGGGGGGCCGGGCGAGACCCAGTACTTC. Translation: CASSVGGGGPGETQYF.

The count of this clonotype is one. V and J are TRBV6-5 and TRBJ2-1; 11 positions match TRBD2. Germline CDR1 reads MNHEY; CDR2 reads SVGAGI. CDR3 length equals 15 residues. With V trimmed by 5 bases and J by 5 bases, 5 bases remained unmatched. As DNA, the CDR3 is TGTGCCAGCAGTACATTAGCGGGGGGGCACAATGAGCAGTTCTTC. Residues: CASSTLAGGHNEQFF.